Presented here are 9 T cell receptor beta chains from one specimen sequenced in a study of metastatic and nonmetastatic thyroid tumors. TCRdb recomputed clones from the PCR reads via MiXCR. This sample carries tens of thousands of clones, around 20% of them seen once, and the ten largest clones take around 16%. There were no patients who had received any treatment before thyroid surgery. The sample was blood. The receptor set was obtained from a female donor with papillary thyroid cancer or a benign thyroid nodule (not recorded which). Some clones in this sample may be carry-over from other donors' samples.

This clone showed up many times. This chain connects TRBV2 to TRBJ1-2; the D is unclear. The germline V gene has CDR1 SNHLY and CDR2 FYNNEI. V gave up 4 bases and J gave up 7 bases, with 7 bases separating them. This CDR3 has 11 residues. CDR3 nucleotides: TGTGCCAGCAGTGTGGCGGGTGGCTACACCTTC. Its protein product is CASSVAGGYTF.

The chain is built from TRBV20-1 and TRBJ2-1; 11 bases agree with TRBD1. The germline V gene has CDR1 DFQATT and CDR2 SNEGSKA (reference sequence). V trimming: 4 bases; J trimming: 7 bases; junction bases outside the gene matches: 3. This CDR3 is built from 13 residues. The CDR3 here is CSATWDRGNEQFF. CDR3 nucleotides: TGCAGTGCTACCTGGGACAGGGGGAATGAGCAGTTCTTC.

This clone showed up many times. The genes are TRBV20-1 and TRBJ2-7; the match to TRBD2 covers 10 bases. The CDR3 spans 17 residues. V dropped 3 bases and J dropped 4; count of bases not matched to a gene: 15. Germline CDR1 DFQATT, CDR2 SNEGSKA (reference sequence). The CDR3 sequence is CSARDLAGVVQGYEQYF. The CDR3 DNA reads TGCAGTGCTAGGGACCTAGCGGGAGTCGTTCAAGGATACGAGCAGTACTTC.

In its sample, this clone was seen many times. This chain links TRBV3-1 with TRBJ1-4; D is unclear. The CDR3 covers 15 residues. Per the germline V gene, CDR1 is LGHDT and CDR2 is YNNKEL (reference sequence). Trimming removed 2 bases from V and 5 bases from J, with 12 bases in between. CDR3: CASSQSIGTNEKLFF. For the CDR3, the DNA is TGTGCCAGCAGCCAATCGATTGGAACCAATGAAAAACTGTTTTTT.

V and J are TRBV5-1 and TRBJ2-5, with 7 bases lining up with TRBD2. The CDR3 has 14 residues. Per germline, CDR1 SGHRS and CDR2 YFSETQ. Unmatched junction bases numbered 3, after V lost 0 bases and J lost 4 bases. CDR3: CASSLVAGPETQYF. The CDR3 DNA follows: TGCGCCAGCAGCTTGGTAGCGGGCCCAGAGACCCAGTACTTC.

This clone appeared a few times. V usage is TRBV6-1 and J usage is TRBJ2-1; D ambiguous. CDR1 is MNHNS and CDR2 is SASEGT in the germline V gene. Trimming removed 3 bases at V and 1 base at J, with 10 bases between. There are 15 residues in the CDR3. CDR3 nucleotides: TGTGCCAGCAGTGATGGTGTACTTTCCTACAATGAGCAGTTCTTC. Encoded protein: CASSDGVLSYNEQFF.

There are many counts of this clone. CDR3 DNA sequence: TGCGCCAGCAGGCGTAGGGGACAGGGAGTACAGAACACTGAAGCTTTCTTT. Translation gives CASRRRGQGVQNTEAFF. The rearrangement uses TRBV5-1 and TRBJ1-1, with 9 bases matching TRBD1. The CDR3 contains 17 residues. The V and J ends lost 5 bases and 1 base, in that order; junction bases with no gene match: 12. The germline V gene has CDR1 SGHRS and CDR2 YFSETQ.

In this sample, this clone turned up many times. Other DNA sequences in this sample translate to the same CDR3. The chain joins TRBV20-1 to TRBJ2-5; D might be TRBD1 or TRBD2, each matching 5 bases. Trimming removed 5 bases from V and 5 bases from J, with 12 bases in between. CDR1 is DFQATT and CDR2 is SNEGSKA in the germline V gene (reference sequence). This CDR3 has 12 amino acids. The CDR3 spells CSAGTPGETQYF. In DNA form, the CDR3 reads TGCAGTGCTGGGACCCCGGGGGAGACCCAGTACTTC.

This chain joins TRBV20-1 and TRBJ2-1; D gene ambiguous. CDR3 length: 14 amino acids. Germline assignment: CDR1 DFQATT and CDR2 SNEGSKA (reference sequence). Trimming shortened V by 2 bases and J by 6 bases, and 14 bases separated the two germline ends. CDR3 loop: CSARPALARNEQFF. The CDR3 DNA reads TGCAGTGCTAGACCAGCATTAGCCCGCAATGAGCAGTTCTTC.